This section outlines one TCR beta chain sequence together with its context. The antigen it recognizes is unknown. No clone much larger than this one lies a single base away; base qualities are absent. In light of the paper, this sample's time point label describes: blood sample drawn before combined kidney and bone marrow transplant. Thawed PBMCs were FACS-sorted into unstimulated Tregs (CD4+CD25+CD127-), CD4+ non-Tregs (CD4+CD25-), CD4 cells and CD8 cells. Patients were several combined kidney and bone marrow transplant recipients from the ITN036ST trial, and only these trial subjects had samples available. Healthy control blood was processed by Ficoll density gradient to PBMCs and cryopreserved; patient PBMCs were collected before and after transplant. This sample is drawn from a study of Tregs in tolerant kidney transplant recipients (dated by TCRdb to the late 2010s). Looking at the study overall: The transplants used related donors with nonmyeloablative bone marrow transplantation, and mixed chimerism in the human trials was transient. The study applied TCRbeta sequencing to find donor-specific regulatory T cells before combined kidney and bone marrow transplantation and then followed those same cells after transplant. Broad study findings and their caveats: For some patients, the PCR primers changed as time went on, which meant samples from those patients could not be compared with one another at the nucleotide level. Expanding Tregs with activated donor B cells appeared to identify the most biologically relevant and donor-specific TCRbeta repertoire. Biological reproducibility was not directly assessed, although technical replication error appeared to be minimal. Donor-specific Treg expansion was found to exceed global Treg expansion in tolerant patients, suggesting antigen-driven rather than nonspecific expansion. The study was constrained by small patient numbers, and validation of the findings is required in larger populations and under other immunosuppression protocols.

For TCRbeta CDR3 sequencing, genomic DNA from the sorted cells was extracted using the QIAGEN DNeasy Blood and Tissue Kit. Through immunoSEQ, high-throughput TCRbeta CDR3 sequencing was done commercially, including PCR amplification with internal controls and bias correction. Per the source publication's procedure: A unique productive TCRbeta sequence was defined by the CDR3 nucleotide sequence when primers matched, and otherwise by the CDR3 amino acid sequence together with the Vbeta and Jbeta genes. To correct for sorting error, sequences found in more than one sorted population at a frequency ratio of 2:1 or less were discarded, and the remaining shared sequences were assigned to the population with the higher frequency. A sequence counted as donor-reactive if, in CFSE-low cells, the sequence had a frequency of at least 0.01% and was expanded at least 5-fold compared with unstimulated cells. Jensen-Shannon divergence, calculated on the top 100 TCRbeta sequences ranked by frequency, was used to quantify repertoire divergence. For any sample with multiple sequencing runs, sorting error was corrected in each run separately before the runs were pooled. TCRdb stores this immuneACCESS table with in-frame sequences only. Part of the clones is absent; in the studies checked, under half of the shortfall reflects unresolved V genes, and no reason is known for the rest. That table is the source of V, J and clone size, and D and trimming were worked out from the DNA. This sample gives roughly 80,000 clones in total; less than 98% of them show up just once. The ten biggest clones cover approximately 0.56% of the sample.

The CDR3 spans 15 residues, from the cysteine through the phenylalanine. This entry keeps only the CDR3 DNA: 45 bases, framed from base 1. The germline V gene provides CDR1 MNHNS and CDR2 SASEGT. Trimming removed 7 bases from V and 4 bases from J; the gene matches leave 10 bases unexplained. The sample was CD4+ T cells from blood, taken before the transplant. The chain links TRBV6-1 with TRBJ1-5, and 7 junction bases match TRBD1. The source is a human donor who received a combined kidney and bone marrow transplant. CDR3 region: CASISQGVRNQPQHF. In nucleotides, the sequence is TGTGCCAGCATTAGTCAGGGGGTACGAAATCAGCCCCAGCATTTT.